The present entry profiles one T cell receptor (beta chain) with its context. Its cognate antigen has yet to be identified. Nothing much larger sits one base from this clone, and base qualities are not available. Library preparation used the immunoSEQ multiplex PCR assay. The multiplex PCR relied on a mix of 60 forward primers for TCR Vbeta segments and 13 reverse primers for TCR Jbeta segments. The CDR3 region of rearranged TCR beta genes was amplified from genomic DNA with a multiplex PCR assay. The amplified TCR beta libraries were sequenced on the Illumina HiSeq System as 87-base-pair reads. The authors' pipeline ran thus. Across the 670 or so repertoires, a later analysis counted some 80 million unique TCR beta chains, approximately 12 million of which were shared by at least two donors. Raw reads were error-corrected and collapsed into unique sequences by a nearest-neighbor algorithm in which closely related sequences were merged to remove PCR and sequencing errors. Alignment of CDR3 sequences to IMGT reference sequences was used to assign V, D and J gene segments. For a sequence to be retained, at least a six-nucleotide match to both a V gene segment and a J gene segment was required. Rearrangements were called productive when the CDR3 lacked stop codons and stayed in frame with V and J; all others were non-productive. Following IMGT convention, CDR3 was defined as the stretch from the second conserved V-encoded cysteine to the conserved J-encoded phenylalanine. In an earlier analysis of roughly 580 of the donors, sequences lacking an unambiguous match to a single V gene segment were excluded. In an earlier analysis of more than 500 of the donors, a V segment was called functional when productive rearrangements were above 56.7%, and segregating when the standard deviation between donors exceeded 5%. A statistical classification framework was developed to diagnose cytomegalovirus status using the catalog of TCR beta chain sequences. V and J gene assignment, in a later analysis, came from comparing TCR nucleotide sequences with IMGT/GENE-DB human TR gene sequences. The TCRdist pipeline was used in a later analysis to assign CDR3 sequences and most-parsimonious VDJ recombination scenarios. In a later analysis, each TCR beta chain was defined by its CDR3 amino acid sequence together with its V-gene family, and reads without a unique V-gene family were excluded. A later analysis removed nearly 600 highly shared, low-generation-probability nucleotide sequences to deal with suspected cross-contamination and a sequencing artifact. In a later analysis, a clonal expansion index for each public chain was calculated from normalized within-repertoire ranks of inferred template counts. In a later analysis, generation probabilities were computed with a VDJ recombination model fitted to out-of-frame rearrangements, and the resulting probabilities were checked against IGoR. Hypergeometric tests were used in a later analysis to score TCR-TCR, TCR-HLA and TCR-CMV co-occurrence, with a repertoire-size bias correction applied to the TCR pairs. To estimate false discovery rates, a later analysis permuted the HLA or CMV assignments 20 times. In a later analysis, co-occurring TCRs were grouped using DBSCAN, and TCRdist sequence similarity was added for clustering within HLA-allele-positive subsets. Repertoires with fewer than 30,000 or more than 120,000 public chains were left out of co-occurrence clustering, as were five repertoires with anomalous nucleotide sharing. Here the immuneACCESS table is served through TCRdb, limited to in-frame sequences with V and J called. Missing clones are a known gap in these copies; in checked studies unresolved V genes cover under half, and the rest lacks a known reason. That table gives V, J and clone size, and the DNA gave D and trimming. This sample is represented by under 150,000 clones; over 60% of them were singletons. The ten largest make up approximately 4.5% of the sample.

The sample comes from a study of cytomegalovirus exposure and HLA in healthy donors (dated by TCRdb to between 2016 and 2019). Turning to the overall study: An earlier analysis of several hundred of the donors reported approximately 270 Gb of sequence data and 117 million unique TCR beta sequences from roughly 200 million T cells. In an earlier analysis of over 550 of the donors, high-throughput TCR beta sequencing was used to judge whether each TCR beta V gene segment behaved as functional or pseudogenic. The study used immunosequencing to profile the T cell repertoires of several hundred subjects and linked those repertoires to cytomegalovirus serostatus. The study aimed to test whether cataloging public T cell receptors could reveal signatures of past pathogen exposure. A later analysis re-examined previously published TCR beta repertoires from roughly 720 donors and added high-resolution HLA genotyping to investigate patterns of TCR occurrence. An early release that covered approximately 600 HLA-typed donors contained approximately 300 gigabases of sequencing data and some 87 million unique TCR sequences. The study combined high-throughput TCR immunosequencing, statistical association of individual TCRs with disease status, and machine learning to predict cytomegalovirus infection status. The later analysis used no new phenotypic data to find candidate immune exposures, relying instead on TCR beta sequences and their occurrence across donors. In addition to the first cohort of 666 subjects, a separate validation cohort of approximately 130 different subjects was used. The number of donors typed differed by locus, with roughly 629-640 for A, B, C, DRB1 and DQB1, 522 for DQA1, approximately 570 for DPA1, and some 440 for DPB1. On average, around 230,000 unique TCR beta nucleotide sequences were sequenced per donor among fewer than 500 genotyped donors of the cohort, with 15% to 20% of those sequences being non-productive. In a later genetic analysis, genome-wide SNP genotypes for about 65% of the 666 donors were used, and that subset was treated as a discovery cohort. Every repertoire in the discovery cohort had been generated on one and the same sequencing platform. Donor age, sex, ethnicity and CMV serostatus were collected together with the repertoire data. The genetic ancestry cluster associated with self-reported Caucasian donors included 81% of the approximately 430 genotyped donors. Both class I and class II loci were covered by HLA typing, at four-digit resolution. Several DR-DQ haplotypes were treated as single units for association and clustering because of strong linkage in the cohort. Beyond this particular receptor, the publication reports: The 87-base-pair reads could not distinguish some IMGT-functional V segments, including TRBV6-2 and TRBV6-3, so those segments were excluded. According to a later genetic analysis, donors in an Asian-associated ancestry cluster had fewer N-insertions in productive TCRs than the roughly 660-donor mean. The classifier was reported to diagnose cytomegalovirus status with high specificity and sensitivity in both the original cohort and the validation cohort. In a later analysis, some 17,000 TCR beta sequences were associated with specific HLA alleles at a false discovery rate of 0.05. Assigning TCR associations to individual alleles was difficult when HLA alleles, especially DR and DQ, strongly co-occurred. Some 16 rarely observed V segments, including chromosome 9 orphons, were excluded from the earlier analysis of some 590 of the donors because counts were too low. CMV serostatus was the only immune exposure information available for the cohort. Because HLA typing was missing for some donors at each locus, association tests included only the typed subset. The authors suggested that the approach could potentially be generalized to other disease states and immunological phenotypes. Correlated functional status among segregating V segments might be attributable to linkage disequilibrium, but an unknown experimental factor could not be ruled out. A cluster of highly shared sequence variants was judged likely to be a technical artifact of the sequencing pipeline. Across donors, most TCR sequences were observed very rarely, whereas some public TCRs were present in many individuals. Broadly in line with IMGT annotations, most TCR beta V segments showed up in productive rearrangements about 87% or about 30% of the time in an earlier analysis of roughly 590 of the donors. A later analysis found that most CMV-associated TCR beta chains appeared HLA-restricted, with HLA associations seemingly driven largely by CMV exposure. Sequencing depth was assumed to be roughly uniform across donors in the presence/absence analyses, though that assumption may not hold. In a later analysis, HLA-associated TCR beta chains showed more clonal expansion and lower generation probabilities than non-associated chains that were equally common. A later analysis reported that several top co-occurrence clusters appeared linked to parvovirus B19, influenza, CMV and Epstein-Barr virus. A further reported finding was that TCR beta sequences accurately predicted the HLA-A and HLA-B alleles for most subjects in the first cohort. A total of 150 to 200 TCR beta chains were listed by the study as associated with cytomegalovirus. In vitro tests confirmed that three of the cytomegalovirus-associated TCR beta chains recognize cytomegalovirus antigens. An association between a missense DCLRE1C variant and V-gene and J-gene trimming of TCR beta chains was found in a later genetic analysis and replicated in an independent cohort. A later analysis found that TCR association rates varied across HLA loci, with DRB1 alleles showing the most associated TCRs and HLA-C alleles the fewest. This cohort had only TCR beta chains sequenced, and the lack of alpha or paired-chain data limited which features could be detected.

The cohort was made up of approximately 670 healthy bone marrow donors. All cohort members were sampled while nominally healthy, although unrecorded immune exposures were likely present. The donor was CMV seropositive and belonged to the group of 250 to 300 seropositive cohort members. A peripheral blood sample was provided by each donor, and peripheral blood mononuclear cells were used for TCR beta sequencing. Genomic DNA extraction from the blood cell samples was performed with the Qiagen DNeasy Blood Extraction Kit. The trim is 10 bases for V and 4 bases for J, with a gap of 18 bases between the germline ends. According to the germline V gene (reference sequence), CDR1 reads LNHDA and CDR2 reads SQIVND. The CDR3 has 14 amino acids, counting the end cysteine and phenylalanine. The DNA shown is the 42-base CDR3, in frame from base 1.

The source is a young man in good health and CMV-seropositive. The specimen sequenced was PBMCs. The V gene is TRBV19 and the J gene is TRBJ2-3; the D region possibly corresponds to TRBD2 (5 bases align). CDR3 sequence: CATRGWVGADTQYF. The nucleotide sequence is TGTGCCACCAGAGGGTGGGTGGGCGCAGATACGCAGTATTTT.